This is a list of T cell receptor beta chains from one sample in a study of T cells in Graves' hyperthyroidism and ophthalmopathy. Each CDR3 protein gets one entry after TCRdb re-called the multiplex PCR reads with MiXCR. The data contain a few hundred thousand distinct CDR3 sequences, over 15% of them singletons. Specimen: blood. Receptors originate from a woman in her forties or fifties with Graves' hyperthyroidism. Both conserved end residues are part of each CDR3. D genes are given only for firm matches. Clone size, where shown, is once, few, many, or a class for clones that have expanded.

>TRBJ2-7|TRBV3-1|TRBD2|.
CASSHSAGGDLSEQYF
TGTGCCAGCAGCCATTCAGCGGGGGGGGACCTCAGCGAGCAGTACTTC
>TRBJ2-1|TRBV6-2/TRBV6-3|.|.
CASSLGTPMWVFRNNEQSF
TGTGCCAGCAGTTTGGGGACTCCGATGTGGGTCTTTCGGAACAATGAGCAGTCCTTC
>TRBJ1-1|TRBV29-1|TRBD1|many
CSGQGTGGTEAFF
TGCAGCGGCCAGGGGACAGGGGGCACTGAAGCTTTCTTT
>TRBJ2-7|TRBV6-1|TRBD2|many
CASSEGLAGGRQYF
TGTGCCAGCAGTGAAGGACTAGCGGGAGGGAGGCAGTACTTC
>TRBJ1-3|TRBV9|.|.
CASSVSPGLGNTIYF
TGTGCCAGCAGCGTATCCCCGGGTTTGGGAAACACCATATATTTT
>TRBJ2-1|TRBV6-1|.|few
CASSEAGFNEQFF
TGTGCCAGCAGTGAAGCCGGTTTCAATGAGCAGTTCTTC
>TRBJ2-1|TRBV7-3|.|.
CASSSGGGTGPYNEQFF
TGTGCCAGCAGCTCCGGGGGGGGGACAGGTCCCTACAATGAGCAGTTCTTC
>TRBJ2-2|TRBV28|TRBD1|many
CASSSFQLRQGPGELFF
TGTGCCAGCAGCTCCTTTCAGTTGCGACAGGGGCCCGGGGAGCTGTTTTTT
>TRBJ2-1|TRBV4-1|.|.
CASSHVGHNEQFF
TGCGCCAGCAGCCATGTCGGTCACAATGAGCAGTTCTTC
>TRBJ2-2|TRBV30|.|many
CAWASGTNTGELFF
TGTGCCTGGGCCAGTGGGACAAACACCGGGGAGCTGTTTTTT
>TRBJ1-4|TRBV7-2|.|many
CASSLRGGQNEKLFF
TGTGCCAGCAGCCTAAGAGGTGGACAGAATGAAAAACTGTTTTTT
>TRBJ2-5|TRBV4-1|TRBD2|.
CASSHILAGSVETQYF
TGCGCCAGCAGCCACATTCTAGCGGGAAGCGTGGAGACCCAGTACTTC
>TRBJ2-5|TRBV5-5|.|many
CASSLDWGASRYQETQYF
TGTGCCAGCAGCCTAGACTGGGGGGCTAGCAGGTACCAAGAGACCCAGTACTTC
>TRBJ2-1|TRBV15|TRBD2|.
CATSRDRGLAELDEQFF
TGTGCCACCAGCAGAGATAGGGGACTAGCGGAATTAGATGAGCAGTTCTTC
>TRBJ1-4|TRBV19|.|few
CASTPWGATNEKLFF
TGTGCCAGTACCCCTTGGGGGGCAACTAATGAAAAACTGTTTTTT
>TRBJ1-6|TRBV12-3/TRBV12-4|.|few
CASSLSGWNSPLHF
TGTGCCAGCAGTTTATCGGGGTGGAATTCACCCCTCCACTTT
>TRBJ2-3|TRBV20-1|TRBD2|few
CSAPGLAGLGDTQYF
TGCAGTGCCCCAGGACTAGCGGGACTGGGAGATACGCAGTATTTT
>TRBJ2-1|TRBV10-2|.|.
CASRGGSYNEQFF
TGCGCCAGCAGGGGGGGCTCCTACAATGAGCAGTTCTTC
>TRBJ2-7|TRBV14|.|.
CASSQGFHPYEQYF
TGTGCCAGCAGCCAAGGGTTCCACCCCTACGAGCAGTACTTC
>TRBJ2-2|TRBV5-4|.|few
CASSSYRASTGELFF
TGTGCCAGCAGCTCCTACCGGGCCAGCACCGGGGAGCTGTTTTTT
>TRBJ1-1|TRBV10-3|TRBD1|.
CAISEQGVNTEAFF
TGTGCCATCAGTGAACAGGGGGTGAACACTGAAGCTTTCTTT
>TRBJ1-4|TRBV20-1|.|.
CSAPGGATNEKLFF
TGCAGTGCCCCGGGGGGGGCCACTAATGAAAAACTGTTTTTT
>TRBJ1-2|TRBV29-1|TRBD1|.
CSVTGTGDYGYTF
TGCAGCGTAACCGGGACAGGGGACTATGGCTACACCTTC
>TRBJ2-1|TRBV28|TRBD2|many
CASSFTGGLAGVSFNEQFF
TGTGCCAGCAGTTTTACCGGGGGCCTAGCGGGAGTTAGTTTCAATGAGCAGTTCTTC
>TRBJ2-5|TRBV7-9|.|.
CASSSDSGFGYF
TGTGCCAGCAGCTCAGACAGCGGATTTGGGTACTTC
>TRBJ2-3|TRBV12-3/TRBV12-4|.|many
CASRLSGLRDGDTQYF
TGTGCCAGCAGGCTTTCCGGCCTCAGGGACGGGGATACGCAGTATTTT
>TRBJ2-3|TRBV27|.|.
CASTQRAVEPGTDTQYF
TGTGCCAGCACCCAGAGGGCCGTCGAACCCGGCACAGATACGCAGTATTTT
>TRBJ1-1|TRBV6-5|TRBD1|.
CASSSRTGRRSEAFF
TGTGCCAGCAGTTCCCGGACAGGGAGACGAAGTGAAGCTTTCTTT
>TRBJ1-5|TRBV12-3/TRBV12-4|.|.
CASSLALTGKRTQHF
TGTGCCAGCAGTTTAGCGCTAACAGGGAAGAGGACCCAGCATTTT
>TRBJ2-1|TRBV27|TRBD2|many
CASSLGKLANEQFF
TGTGCCAGCAGTTTAGGTAAACTAGCGAATGAGCAGTTCTTC
>TRBJ1-5|TRBV6-1|.|few
CASSEGFPAQHF
TGTGCCAGCAGTGAAGGGTTTCCGGCCCAGCATTTT
>TRBJ1-3|TRBV20-1|.|.
CSARDPGYTIYF
TGCAGTGCTAGGGACCCGGGGTACACCATATATTTT
>TRBJ2-1|TRBV20-1|.|many
CSASEGNNEQFF
TGCAGTGCTAGTGAGGGGAACAATGAGCAGTTCTTC
>TRBJ2-1|TRBV18|.|many
CASSPMDLRHEQFF
TGTGCCAGCTCACCGATGGATCTCCGGCATGAGCAGTTCTTC
>TRBJ2-3|TRBV9|TRBD1|few
CASSVEAGQGADTQYF
TGTGCCAGCAGCGTAGAGGCAGGACAGGGTGCAGATACGCAGTATTTT